These T cell receptor beta chains were read from a single sample in a study of CD8 T cells in Susac syndrome. TCRdb reprocessed the immunoSEQ multiplex PCR reads with MiXCR, giving one entry per CDR3 protein. The sample carries some 90,000 distinct CDR3 sequences, approximately 95% recorded once. The specimen sequenced was CD8+ T cells from PBMCs. All receptors come from a human donor in good health. The conserved cysteine and the conserved F or W are not part of the CDR3 here. The order of the fields is V gene, CDR3 protein.

v_gene: TRBV13; CDR3aa: ASSSGQGAYEQY
v_gene: TRBV3-1; CDR3aa: ASRTGTSSYNEQF
v_gene: TRBV12-3/TRBV12-4; CDR3aa: ASSRQPYEQY
v_gene: TRBV29-1; CDR3aa: SARLASHNEQF
v_gene: TRBV12-3/TRBV12-4; CDR3aa: ASSLSLAQF
v_gene: TRBV10-2; CDR3aa: ASSSTFYEQY
v_gene: TRBV3-1; CDR3aa: ASSQDRPDYEQY
v_gene: TRBV29-1; CDR3aa: SVGLQGRVQETQY
v_gene: TRBV4-1; CDR3aa: ASSQDWSGGNSYNEQF
v_gene: TRBV6-6; CDR3aa: ASRFSGGYTDTQY
v_gene: TRBV7-7; CDR3aa: ASSLTQTQY
v_gene: TRBV6-1; CDR3aa: ASSEGLADEQF
v_gene: TRBV12-3/TRBV12-4; CDR3aa: ASSLPGGTGTEAF
v_gene: TRBV19; CDR3aa: ASSKTSGTFDEQF
v_gene: TRBV12-3/TRBV12-4; CDR3aa: ASSPGLAQDTQY
v_gene: TRBV7-2; CDR3aa: ASSLAVGTDTQY
v_gene: TRBV13; CDR3aa: ASSLFTGTVYGYT
v_gene: TRBV29-1; CDR3aa: SGQGGYGYT
v_gene: TRBV12-3/TRBV12-4; CDR3aa: ASSLGYEQY
v_gene: TRBV29-1; CDR3aa: SVVASGGDQETQY
v_gene: TRBV20-1; CDR3aa: SASKYRGLNEQF
v_gene: TRBV4-2; CDR3aa: ASSEEGPYNEQF
v_gene: TRBV7-3; CDR3aa: ASSLTAWTGVTGELF
v_gene: TRBV25-1; CDR3aa: ASSDPGWGQEETQY
v_gene: TRBV20-1; CDR3aa: SAPGLARWEQY
v_gene: TRBV4-1; CDR3aa: ASSQGPPSSSTDTQY
v_gene: TRBV2; CDR3aa: ASRTLYTGELF
v_gene: TRBV19; CDR3aa: ASSSFNEQY
v_gene: TRBV5-4; CDR3aa: ASSQSPGSNQPQH
v_gene: TRBV7-9; CDR3aa: ASSSWVGGQRDYEQY
v_gene: TRBV20-1; CDR3aa: SARGRYRETQY
v_gene: TRBV13; CDR3aa: ASSLGEGGFYEQY
v_gene: TRBV29-1; CDR3aa: SSWGGGSTDTQY
v_gene: TRBV11-2; CDR3aa: ASSFPTGDEETQY
v_gene: TRBV4-1; CDR3aa: ASSQYTAGTGGYGYT
v_gene: TRBV12-3/TRBV12-4; CDR3aa: ASSPTDGANVLT